This T cell receptor beta chain was recorded in a study of T-cell reconstitution after alpha-beta-depleted transplantation in children. Findings of the study overall: Expanded graft clones numbering several hundred reportedly gave rise to alpha-beta T cells about two months after transplant.

This clonotype has a count of ten or more. Its matching antigen is unknown. Germline loops: CDR1 MGHRA, CDR2 YSYEKL. Trimming cost V 1 base and J 0 bases; bases outside gene matches: 7. The CDR3 is 18 residues long. As it was prepared, the TCRbeta library received unique molecular identifiers. TCRdb analysed the PCR reads with MiXCR anew, one entry per CDR3 protein. The table shows 90,000 to 100,000 distinct CDR3 sequences, with around 22% occurring only once. The clonotype originates from a boy aged 2 to 10 with acute lymphoblastic leukemia, due to receive a stem cell transplant. The chain has TRBV4-1 and TRBJ2-3, with 10 bases lining up with TRBD2. The specimen was PBMCs, collected before TCRalphabeta/CD19-depleted stem cell transplant. This chain's CDR3 is CASSQVASGGSSTDTQYF. CDR3 nucleotide sequence: TGCGCCAGCAGCCAAGTCGCTAGCGGGGGCTCAAGCACAGATACGCAGTATTTT.